Presented here are 10 T cell receptor beta chains from one specimen sequenced in a study of blood T cell repertoires in COVID-19. Using immunoSEQ multiplex PCR, the repertoire was profiled, and TCRdb retains in-frame clones only, with some absent. This sample has roughly 72,000 clones, with more than 75% found just once. Sequencing was done on a sample of peripheral blood. Receptor source: a woman over 75 with acute or convalescent COVID-19.

The rearrangement links TRBV4-1 to TRBJ1-5; possibly TRBD1 for D (6 bases). Between the trimmed V and J ends, which lost 4 bases and 4 bases, there was a span of 17 bases. The germline gives CDR1 MGHRA, CDR2 YSYEKL. CDR3 length: 16 residues. The CDR3 bases are TGCGCCAGCAGCCTAACAGGGACGGGAATGAATCAGCCCCAGCATTTT. Amino acids: CASSLTGTGMNQPQHF.

The chain has TRBV4-1 and TRBJ2-7, with 14 positions matching TRBD2. Trimming at V came to 3 bases and at J to 4 bases, leaving 11 bases not matched to a gene. Germline V gene sequence: CDR1 MGHRA, CDR2 YSYEKL. CDR3 size: 18 residues. This CDR3 is CASSQYGTGTSGRYEQYF. The DNA for the CDR3 is TGCGCCAGCAGCCAGTATGGGACAGGGACTAGCGGGAGATACGAGCAGTACTTC.

The V gene is TRBV5-1, the J gene TRBJ2-1; D gene uncertain. The CDR3 extends over 11 amino acids. V gave up 4 bases and J gave up 6 bases, with 5 bases separating them. From germline, CDR1 is SGHRS and CDR2 YFSETQ. The CDR3 is CASSLSNEQFF. CDR3 nucleotides: TGCGCCAGCAGCCTTAGCAATGAGCAGTTCTTC.

The chain joins TRBV5-1 to TRBJ2-2; a possible D gene is TRBD2 (6 bases). Trimming removed 9 bases from V and 2 bases from J, with 14 bases in between. The germline V gene encodes CDR1 SGHRS and CDR2 YFSETQ. The CDR3 extends over 14 amino acids. This CDR3 is CATKGLANTGELFF. DNA of the CDR3: TGCGCCACCAAGGGACTGGCTAACACCGGGGAGCTGTTTTTT. Combining the CDR3 with reference TRBV5-1 and TRBJ2-2 gives the whole variable domain KAGVTQTPRYLIKTRGQQVTLSCSPISGHRSVSWYQQTPGQGLQFLFEYFSETQRNKGNFPGRFSGRQFSNSRSEMNVSTLELGDSALYLCATKGLANTGELFFGEGSRLTVL.

This chain uses TRBV27 with TRBJ2-1; D remains ambiguous. Germline V gene sequence: CDR1 MNHEY, CDR2 SMNVEV (reference sequence). Trimming pared 0 bases from V and 6 bases from J, leaving 18 bases between. This CDR3 comprises 17 residues. CDR3 residues: CASSLSKAGRPGNEQFF. The DNA for the CDR3 is TGTGCCAGCAGTTTATCGAAGGCAGGTCGACCAGGCAATGAGCAGTTCTTC.

J is TRBJ2-7 and V is TRBV28; 9 nucleotides line up with TRBD1. The CDR3 loop spans 18 amino acids. J was trimmed by 0 bases and V by 3 bases; bases with no gene match: 12. Germline values: CDR1 MDHEN, CDR2 SYDVKM. CDR3 nucleotides: TGTGCCAGCAGTTTGGGGCCGGGACAGGGTTTGAGCTCCTACGAGCAGTACTTC. Protein sequence: CASSLGPGQGLSSYEQYF. The complete variable domain, with remaining parts taken from reference TRBV28 and TRBJ2-7, reads DVKVTQSSRYLVKRTGEKVFLECVQDMDHENMFWYRQDPGLGLRLIYFSYDVKMKEKGDIPEGYSVSREKKERFSLILESASTNQTSMYLCASSLGPGQGLSSYEQYFGPGTRLTVT.

This clone is categorized as large. The chain employs TRBV4-3 and TRBJ2-2, with D possibly being TRBD1 (6 bases). Trimming took 1 base from V and 1 from J, leaving 13 bases between them. CDR3 length equals 17 residues. Germline V gene data show CDR1 as LGHNA and CDR2 as YSLEER. CDR3 bases: TGCGCCAGCAGCCAAGTAGGCAGGGGCAGGAACACCGGGGAGCTGTTTTTT. Encoded protein: CASSQVGRGRNTGELFF.

The chain combines TRBV6-4 with TRBJ1-6, with 10 bases matching TRBD1. Germline V CDR1 and CDR2: MRHNA, SNTAGT. The V and J ends lost 3 bases and 6 bases, in that order; junction bases with no gene match: 2. The CDR3 contains 15 residues. The DNA of the CDR3 is TGTGCCAGCAGTGAAGGGACAGGGGTTAATTCACCCCTCCACTTT. Protein product: CASSEGTGVNSPLHF.

The chain combines TRBV28 with TRBJ2-2, with D perhaps TRBD2 (5 bases). This CDR3 is built from 20 residues. Per the germline V gene, CDR1 is MDHEN and CDR2 is SYDVKM. Trimming took 3 bases from V and 1 from J, leaving 24 bases between them. The DNA of the CDR3 is TGTGCCAGCAGTTTTCTCAGGCTGGGTGTAGGGCGGGTGAACACCGGGGAGCTGTTTTTT. Its protein product is CASSFLRLGVGRVNTGELFF. The whole variable domain, remainder taken from reference TRBV28 and TRBJ2-2, is DVKVTQSSRYLVKRTGEKVFLECVQDMDHENMFWYRQDPGLGLRLIYFSYDVKMKEKGDIPEGYSVSREKKERFSLILESASTNQTSMYLCASSFLRLGVGRVNTGELFFGEGSRLTVL.

The gene calls are TRBV9 and TRBJ2-1; TRBD2 matches at 10 bases. Germline values: CDR1 SGDLS, CDR2 YYNGEE. This CDR3 is built from 15 residues. With V trimmed by 4 bases and J by 1 base, 2 bases remained unmatched. The CDR3 loop reads CASSHSGRSYNEQFF. In DNA, the CDR3 is TGTGCCAGCAGCCATAGCGGGAGGTCCTACAATGAGCAGTTCTTC. The complete variable domain, with remaining parts taken from reference TRBV9 and TRBJ2-1, reads DSGVTQTPKHLITATGQRVTLRCSPRSGDLSVYWYQQSLDQGLQFLIQYYNGEERAKGNILERFSAQQFPDLHSELNLSSLELGDSALYFCASSHSGRSYNEQFFGPGTRLTVL.